This T cell receptor (beta chain) is from a study of early T cells in non-severe SARS-CoV-2 infection. Across the whole study: The study sequenced bulk RNA from unsorted whole blood, with chains unpaired. Study-wide points: Comparison of clonotypes with VDJdb favored anti-spike CD8 responses while missing private and CD4 specificities.

In the case of this clonotype: The target antigen is unknown.

Germline-derived CDR1 and CDR2 are KGHSH and LQKENI. This CDR3 comprises 14 residues. The junction had 7 bases not matched to a gene; V was cut back by 5 bases and J by 6 bases. In the library, individual cDNA molecules carried attached unique molecular identifiers. TCRdb called the 5' RACE reads again in MiXCR, with one record for every CDR3 protein. The table shows tens of thousands of distinct CDR3 sequences, with 9.3% occurring only once. Sequenced input: whole blood. The source of this sequence is an adult who was a healthcare worker with PCR-confirmed SARS-CoV-2 infection or an uninfected control (not recorded which). The rearrangement joins TRBV18 to TRBJ2-3, with 8 bases matching TRBD1. In DNA form, the CDR3 reads TGTGCCAGCTCAGCAGGGGGCGCGGGTGATACGCAGTATTTT. It specifies CASSAGGAGDTQYF.